Following are 5 T cell receptor beta chains from one sample sequenced in a study of blood T cell repertoires in COVID-19. TCRdb's copy holds only in-frame clones and misses some; the assay was immunoSEQ multiplex PCR. Of roughly 150,000 clones listed, around nine tenths are singletons. Material: peripheral blood. These receptors were obtained from a human donor in a cohort sampled during active COVID-19.

The chain has TRBV25-1 and TRBJ2-2; D may be TRBD2 (6 bases). Germline CDR1 and CDR2: MGHDK and SYGVNS. Trimming shortened V by 2 bases and J by 4 bases, and 8 bases separated the two germline ends. This CDR3 region has 14 residues. Here the CDR3 reads CASSELGSTGELFF. The CDR3 coding sequence is TGTGCCAGCAGTGAACTCGGGAGCACCGGGGAGCTGTTTTTT.

The chain joins TRBV29-1 to TRBJ1-5, with TRBD1 identical over 8 bases. This CDR3 comprises 14 residues. The V gene end was trimmed by 4 bases and the J gene end by 4 bases; junction bases not matched to a gene: 6. The germline V gene has CDR1 SQVTM and CDR2 ANQGSEA. CDR3 sequence reads: CSVVSRGRNQPQHF. The CDR3 DNA reads TGCAGCGTTGTTAGCAGGGGGCGAAATCAGCCCCAGCATTTT.

This clone was seen once. The V gene is TRBV24-1, the J gene TRBJ2-3, with TRBD2 matching over 10 bases. V shed 4 bases and J 2 bases; nucleotides not matched to a gene: 8. The germline CDR1 and CDR2 sequences are KGHDR and SFDVKD. The CDR3 has 17 amino acids. The CDR3 loop is CATSDPKREGNTDTQYF. CDR3 DNA: TGTGCCACCAGTGACCCCAAGCGGGAGGGTAACACAGATACGCAGTATTTT.

The chain links TRBV28 to TRBJ1-6; the D is unclear. Germline assignment: CDR1 MDHEN and CDR2 SYDVKM. The CDR3 consists of 12 residues. V dropped 2 bases and J dropped 8 bases, with 4 bases sitting between them. The CDR3 loop is CASSLPYSPLHF. The CDR3 DNA follows: TGTGCCAGCAGTTTACCCTATTCACCCCTCCACTTT.

The genes are TRBV28 and TRBJ2-5, with 12 bases matching TRBD2. This CDR3 region has 15 residues. CDR1 and CDR2 (germline): MDHEN, SYDVKM. The V and J ends lost 6 bases and 4 bases, in that order; junction bases with no gene match: 6. CDR3 region: CASRPSGGASETQYF. The CDR3 nucleotides are TGTGCCAGCAGACCTAGCGGGGGGGCTTCAGAGACCCAGTACTTC.